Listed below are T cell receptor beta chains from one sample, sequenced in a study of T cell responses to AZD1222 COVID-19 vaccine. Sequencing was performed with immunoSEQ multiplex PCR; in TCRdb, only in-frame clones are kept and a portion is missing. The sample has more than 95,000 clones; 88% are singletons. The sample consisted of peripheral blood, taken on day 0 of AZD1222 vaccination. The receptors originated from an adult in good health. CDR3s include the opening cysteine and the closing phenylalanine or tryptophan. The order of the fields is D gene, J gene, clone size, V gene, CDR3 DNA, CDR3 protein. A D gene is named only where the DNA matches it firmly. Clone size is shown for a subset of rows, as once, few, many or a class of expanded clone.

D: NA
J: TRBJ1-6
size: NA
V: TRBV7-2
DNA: TGTGCCAGCAGCCACACAGGGCTGTCCTCACCCCTCCACTTT
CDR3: CASSHTGLSSPLHF

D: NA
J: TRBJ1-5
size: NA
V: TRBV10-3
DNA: TGTGCCATCAGTGAGTCGACAGATCAGCCCCAGCATTTT
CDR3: CAISESTDQPQHF

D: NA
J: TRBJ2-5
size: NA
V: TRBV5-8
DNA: TGTGCCAGCAGCTTGGGGGCCTGGGAGACCCAGTACTTC
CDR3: CASSLGAWETQYF

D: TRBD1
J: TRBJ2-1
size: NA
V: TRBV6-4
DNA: TGTGCCAGCGGGACAGGGGCTACGAATGAGCAGTTCTTC
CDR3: CASGTGATNEQFF

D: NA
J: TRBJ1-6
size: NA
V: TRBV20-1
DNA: TGCAGTGCAGGACTATCACCCCTCCACTTT
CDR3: CSAGLSPLHF

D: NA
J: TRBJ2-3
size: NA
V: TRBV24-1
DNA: TGTGCCACCAGTGATTTGAGAGGGGAAGCAGATACGCAGTATTTT
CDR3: CATSDLRGEADTQYF

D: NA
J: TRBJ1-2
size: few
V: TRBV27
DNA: TGTGCCAGCAGTTTAGCGGGGGCGCGGGGATATGGCTACACCTTC
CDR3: CASSLAGARGYGYTF

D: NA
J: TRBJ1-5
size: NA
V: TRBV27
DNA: TGTGCCAGCAGTTTAGGGCAGAATAGCAATCAGCCCCAGCATTTT
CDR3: CASSLGQNSNQPQHF

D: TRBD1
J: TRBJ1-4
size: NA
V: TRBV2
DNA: TGTGCCAGCAGGGATACCGGGACAGGGCGGGAAAAACTGTTTTTT
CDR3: CASRDTGTGREKLFF

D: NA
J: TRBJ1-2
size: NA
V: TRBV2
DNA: TGTGCCAGCAGCCGCTCCCGAGACACAAACTATGGCTACACCTTC
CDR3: CASSRSRDTNYGYTF

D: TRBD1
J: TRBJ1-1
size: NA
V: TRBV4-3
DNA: TGCGCCAGCAGCCAAGATCATGGGACAGGGTCCACTGAAGCTTTCTTT
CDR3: CASSQDHGTGSTEAFF

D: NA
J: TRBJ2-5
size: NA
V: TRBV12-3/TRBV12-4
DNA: TGTGCCAGCACCTCCGCAGAGACCCAGTACTTC
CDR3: CASTSAETQYF

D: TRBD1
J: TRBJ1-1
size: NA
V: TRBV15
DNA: TGTGCCACCAGCAGAGAGGGAGGTGCGCTAGACAGGGGCTCTTATGTTAGTGAAGCTTTCTTT
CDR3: CATSREGGALDRGSYVSEAFF

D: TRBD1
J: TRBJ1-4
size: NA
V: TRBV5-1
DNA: TGCGCCAGCAGCCCGGGACAGGGAACTAATGAAAAACTGTTTTTT
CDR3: CASSPGQGTNEKLFF

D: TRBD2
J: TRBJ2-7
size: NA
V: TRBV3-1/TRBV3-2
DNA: TGTGCCAGCAGCCGCTGGGGGGGGGCCTACGAGCAGTACTTC
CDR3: CASSRWGGAYEQYF

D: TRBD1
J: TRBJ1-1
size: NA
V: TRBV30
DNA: TGTGCCGGGGACAGGGGGAACACTGAAGCTTTCTTT
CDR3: CAGDRGNTEAFF

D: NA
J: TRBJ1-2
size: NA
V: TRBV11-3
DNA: TGTGCCAGCAGCTATGGGGCTACCCATGGCTACACCTTC
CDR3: CASSYGATHGYTF

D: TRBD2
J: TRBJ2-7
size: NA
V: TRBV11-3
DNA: TGTGCCAGCAGCTTAGGAGGACTAGCGGTCTACGAGCAGTACTTC
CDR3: CASSLGGLAVYEQYF

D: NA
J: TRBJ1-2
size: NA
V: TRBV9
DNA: TGTGCCAGCAGCCCACGTAGGGGGGTACTTGATGGCTACACCTTC
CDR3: CASSPRRGVLDGYTF

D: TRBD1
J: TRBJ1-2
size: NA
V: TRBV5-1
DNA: TGCGCCAGCAGCTCCGGGACAGCTAACTATGGCTACACCTTC
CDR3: CASSSGTANYGYTF

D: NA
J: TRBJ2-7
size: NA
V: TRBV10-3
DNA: TGTGCCATCAGTGAGTCGACAGCCCCAGGGGAGCAGTACTTC
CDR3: CAISESTAPGEQYF

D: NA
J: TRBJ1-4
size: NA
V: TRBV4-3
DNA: TGCGCCAGCAGCCTGATGGAGAGAGGGGAAAAACTGTTTTTT
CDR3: CASSLMERGEKLFF